These 15 T cell receptor beta chains were sequenced from one sample in a study of blood T cell repertoires in COVID-19. Method: immunoSEQ multiplex PCR; TCRdb's copy keeps in-frame clones and lacks some. Here the sample spans some 140,000 clones, roughly 76% being singletons. Input material: peripheral blood. These receptors were collected from a man aged 80 or over with acute or convalescent COVID-19.

The rearrangement joins TRBV6-5 to TRBJ1-2; 8 positions agree with TRBD1. This CDR3 comprises 14 residues. V lost 6 bases, J lost 3 bases, and 6 bases stayed unmatched. Germline lookup yields CDR1 MNHEY and CDR2 SVGAGI. CDR3 in DNA: TGTGCCAGCAGCCACCCGGACAGGGACTATGGCTACACCTTC. Translation: CASSHPDRDYGYTF.

V is TRBV5-4 and J is TRBJ1-4, with D possibly matching TRBD1 (6 bases). This CDR3 is 13 amino acids long. Trimming stripped 0 bases from V and 10 bases from J, with 10 bases between. Germline V lookup: CDR1 SGHNT, CDR2 YYREEE (reference sequence). The CDR3: CASSLDRVGKLFF. CDR3 nucleotides: TGTGCCAGCAGCTTGGACAGGGTTGGAAAACTGTTTTTT.

In this sample, this clone turned up a few times. The chain employs TRBV11-2 and TRBJ1-1; 7 bases align to TRBD1. Germline values: CDR1 SGHAT, CDR2 FQNNGV. With 6 bases clipped from V and 0 bases from J, the junction kept 7 bases outside the gene matches. This CDR3 spans 15 amino acids. The CDR3 here is CASRTGTAMNTEAFF. Written as DNA, the CDR3 is TGTGCCAGCAGAACCGGGACAGCGATGAACACTGAAGCTTTCTTT.

About this clone itself: The sample holds other DNA sequences that translate to the same CDR3. The chain uses TRBV7-9 and TRBJ1-2, with 7 bases identical to TRBD1. This CDR3 contains 18 residues. Germline values: CDR1 SEHNR, CDR2 FQNEAQ (reference sequence). Trimming at V came to 1 base and at J to 3 bases, leaving 14 bases not matched to a gene. CDR3 in DNA: TGTGCCAGCAGCTTAGAGCCGGCACCAGGGGGAGAATACTATGGCTACACCTTC. Its translation is CASSLEPAPGGEYYGYTF.

The chain uses TRBV6-5 and TRBJ1-1; D is unresolved. The germline CDR1 and CDR2 sequences are MNHEY and SVGAGI. This CDR3 has 15 amino acids. Trimming pared 7 bases from V and 3 bases from J, leaving 18 bases between. CDR3 amino acids: CASNTPRGLYTEAFF. CDR3 DNA sequence: TGTGCCAGCAATACCCCGCGAGGGTTATACACTGAAGCTTTCTTT.

The rearrangement uses TRBV24-1 and TRBJ2-3, with a weak D call TRBD1 (5 bases). The CDR3 has 16 residues. Deletions cut 6 bases from V and 2 bases from J, with 17 bases between. The germline gives CDR1 KGHDR, CDR2 SFDVKD. CDR3 region: CATSTTEPPFTDTQYF. In DNA, the CDR3 is TGTGCCACCAGTACGACAGAACCACCCTTCACAGATACGCAGTATTTT.

CDR3 in DNA: TGTGCCAGCTCCTCACGGGAGCCAGATACGCAGTATTTT. Translation: CASSSREPDTQYF. The V and J genes are TRBV18 and TRBJ2-3; D might be TRBD2 (6 bases). Trimming removed 6 bases at V and 4 bases at J, with 11 bases between. CDR1 is KGHSH and CDR2 is LQKENI in the germline V gene. The CDR3 length is 13 residues.

Note on this clone: The sample carries other DNA sequences with the same CDR3. The V gene is TRBV18, the J gene TRBJ2-7; D not resolved. Germline CDR1 KGHSH, CDR2 LQKENI. V was cut by 0 bases and J by 5 bases, with 5 bases left in between. CDR3 length: 12 amino acids. DNA of the CDR3: TGTGCCAGCTCACCACCGACAAACGAGCAGTACTTC. It codes for CASSPPTNEQYF.

The gene calls are TRBV6-5 and TRBJ2-7; 8 bases fit TRBD1. This CDR3 spans 13 amino acids. Germline V lookup: CDR1 MNHEY, CDR2 SVGAGI. The junction had 3 bases not matched to a gene; V was cut back by 6 bases and J by 2 bases. This CDR3 is CASRRQGPYEQYF. DNA for the CDR3: TGTGCCAGCAGACGACAGGGGCCCTACGAGCAGTACTTC.

As regards this clone: The same CDR3 can be traced to other DNA sequences in this sample. This rearrangement joins TRBV6-2 or TRBV6-3 to TRBJ2-1; the match to TRBD2 covers 11 bases. The V segment lost 0 bases and the J segment 9 bases; nucleotides outside the gene matches: 10. The CDR3 has 17 amino acids. Germline-derived CDR1 and CDR2 are MNHEY and SVGEGT. CDR3 sequence: CASSYSSSGGAFPEQFF. CDR3 coding DNA: TGTGCCAGCAGTTACTCGAGTAGCGGGGGGGCCTTCCCTGAGCAGTTCTTC.

The rearrangement links TRBV28 to TRBJ1-5; D not resolved. Trimming cost V 7 bases and J 5 bases, with 15 bases left between them. The germline gives CDR1 MDHEN, CDR2 SYDVKM. This CDR3 contains 14 residues. The CDR3 is CASTRPPSDQPQHF. The CDR3 coding sequence is TGTGCCAGCACCCGACCACCCAGCGATCAGCCCCAGCATTTT.

This clone showed up just a few times. The chain links TRBV2 to TRBJ1-1; tentatively, D is TRBD1 (5 bases). V dropped 5 bases and J dropped 0 bases, with 10 bases sitting between them. Germline CDR1 is SNHLY and CDR2 is FYNNEI. CDR3 length equals 14 residues. CDR3 sequence reads: CASSPDILNTEAFF. The CDR3 DNA sequence: TGTGCCAGCAGTCCGGACATTTTGAACACTGAAGCTTTCTTT.

The rearrangement uses TRBV7-3 and TRBJ1-1, with TRBD1 matching over 8 bases. This CDR3 is 15 amino acids long. Trimming took 1 base from V and 5 from J; bases not matched to a gene: 6. Germline assignment: CDR1 SGHTA and CDR2 FQGTGA. The CDR3: CASSLSQGAWTEAFF. The CDR3 bases are TGTGCCAGCAGCTTAAGTCAGGGGGCGTGGACTGAAGCTTTCTTT.

V gene TRBV2 combines with J gene TRBJ1-4; D unresolved. Germline values: CDR1 SNHLY, CDR2 FYNNEI. The CDR3 loop spans 13 amino acids. V was clipped by 7 bases and J by 7 bases, with 13 bases between them. The CDR3 DNA is TGTGCCAGCACAATCCTGCAGGCTGAAAAACTGTTTTTT. This translates into CASTILQAEKLFF.

This sequence joins TRBV7-2 and TRBJ1-2, with a tentative D call TRBD1 (6 bases). CDR3 length: 17 amino acids. Germline V gene lookup returns CDR1 SGHTA and CDR2 FQGNSA. V lost 5 bases and J 4 bases, leaving 23 bases between the germline ends. CDR3 loop: CASSVPPQGRYAYGYTF. CDR3 nucleotides: TGTGCCAGCAGCGTACCCCCACAGGGCAGGTATGCCTATGGCTACACCTTC.